This passage covers 10 T cell receptor beta chains from one sample sequenced in a study of blood T cell repertoires in COVID-19. The table came from immunoSEQ multiplex PCR; TCRdb's copy has only in-frame clones and leaves some out. Of under 300,000 clones in the sample, approximately 80% are singletons; the top ten hold 4.5% to 6%. The material sequenced was peripheral blood. Receptors were obtained from a woman older than 75 with active or convalescent COVID-19.

DNA of the CDR3: TGTGCCAGCAGTCTTAGGAAGGACTCCGGGGGGAACACCGGGGAGCTGTTTTTT. The encoded protein is CASSLRKDSGGNTGELFF. V usage is TRBV28 and J usage is TRBJ2-2; TRBD2 is a possible D gene (6 bases). With 5 bases removed from V and 1 base from J, the gap between germline ends came to 20 bases. The CDR3 has 18 residues. The germline V gene has CDR1 MDHEN and CDR2 SYDVKM.

The chain couples TRBV19 to TRBJ2-7, with TRBD2 identical over 7 bases. With V trimmed by 6 bases and J by 0 bases, 5 bases remained unmatched. The CDR3 totals 14 residues. Germline lookup yields CDR1 LNHDA and CDR2 SQIVND (reference sequence). The CDR3 DNA reads as TGTGCCAGTAGAGCCGGGAGGTTCTCCTACGAGCAGTACTTC. Residues: CASRAGRFSYEQYF. Variable domain in full (rest from reference TRBV19 and TRBJ2-7): DGGITQSPKYLFRKEGQNVTLSCEQNLNHDAMYWYRQDPGQGLRLIYYSQIVNDFQKGDIAEGYSVSREKKESFPLTVTSAQKNPTAFYLCASRAGRFSYEQYFGPGTRLTVT.

The V and J genes are TRBV10-3 and TRBJ2-1; TRBD2 agrees at 9 bases. CDR3 length: 13 amino acids. Germline-derived CDR1 and CDR2 are ENHRY and SYGVKD. With V trimmed by 2 bases and J by 13 bases, 6 bases remained unmatched. CDR3 sequence reads: CAISEGTGLAQFF. In DNA, the CDR3 is TGTGCCATCAGTGAGGGGACGGGACTAGCTCAGTTCTTC.

V usage is TRBV19 and J usage is TRBJ1-2; no clear D. The CDR3 is 13 residues long. Germline V CDR1 and CDR2: LNHDA, SQIVND (reference sequence). Trimming took 7 bases from V and 4 from J, leaving 13 bases between them. The CDR3 DNA sequence: TGTGCCAGTAAACCCGAAACGGGCTATGGCTACACCTTC. Translated: CASKPETGYGYTF.

The V and J genes are TRBV5-1 and TRBJ2-3; D perhaps matches TRBD1 (6 bases). In germline, CDR1 is SGHRS, CDR2 YFSETQ. The CDR3 spans 15 residues. The ends were cut back, 2 bases at V and 6 bases at J, with 16 bases in the middle. In DNA form, the CDR3 reads TGCGCCAGCAGCTTAGGGACATTCTCCCTGGATACGCAGTATTTT. It encodes CASSLGTFSLDTQYF.

The CDR3 protein is CASSLRTGGNSPLHF. In nucleotides, the CDR3 is TGTGCCAGCTCCCTTCGGACAGGGGGCAATTCACCCCTCCACTTT. The rearrangement joins TRBV18 to TRBJ1-6; TRBD1 matches at 11 bases. J lost 7 bases, V lost 6 bases, and 5 bases had no gene match. There are 15 residues in the CDR3. CDR1 is KGHSH, CDR2 LQKENI, per germline.

The CDR3 nucleotides are TGTGCCAGCAGTCGGGGTTTTAGCAATCAGCCCCAGCATTTT. Amino acids: CASSRGFSNQPQHF. This chain links TRBV2 with TRBJ1-5, with no clear D. V was clipped by 5 bases and J by 0 bases, with 8 bases between them. Germline V gene data show CDR1 as SNHLY and CDR2 as FYNNEI. This CDR3 is 14 amino acids long.

Points on this clone: In the same sample, other DNA sequences code for this CDR3. The chain carries TRBV10-3 and TRBJ1-1, with a weak D call TRBD1 (6 bases). Germline lookup yields CDR1 ENHRY and CDR2 SYGVKD. Trimming left V 6 bases short and J 1 base short, with 9 bases between. The CDR3 spans 13 residues. CDR3 nucleotide sequence: TGTGCCATCAGACAGGGTGCGAACACTGAAGCTTTCTTT. Its translation is CAIRQGANTEAFF.

This rearrangement joins TRBV27 to TRBJ1-1; TRBD1 agrees at 10 bases. The germline V gene has CDR1 MNHEY and CDR2 SMNVEV (reference sequence). V was pared by 5 bases and J by 4 bases, with 4 bases of the junction left unmatched. This CDR3 spans 14 amino acids. DNA of the CDR3: TGTGCCAGCAGTGACAGGGGGCCTGGCACTGAAGCTTTCTTT. Translated, it gives CASSDRGPGTEAFF.

This clone has just a few counts. This sequence joins TRBV28 and TRBJ1-1; the match to TRBD1 covers 9 bases. Germline assignment: CDR1 MDHEN and CDR2 SYDVKM. The CDR3 is 20 residues long. The V gene end was trimmed by 2 bases and the J gene end by 0 bases; junction bases not matched to a gene: 16. CDR3 amino acids: CASSLVPYRGLAALNTEAFF. CDR3 in DNA: TGTGCCAGCAGTTTAGTCCCGTACAGGGGGCTGGCAGCCTTGAACACTGAAGCTTTCTTT.